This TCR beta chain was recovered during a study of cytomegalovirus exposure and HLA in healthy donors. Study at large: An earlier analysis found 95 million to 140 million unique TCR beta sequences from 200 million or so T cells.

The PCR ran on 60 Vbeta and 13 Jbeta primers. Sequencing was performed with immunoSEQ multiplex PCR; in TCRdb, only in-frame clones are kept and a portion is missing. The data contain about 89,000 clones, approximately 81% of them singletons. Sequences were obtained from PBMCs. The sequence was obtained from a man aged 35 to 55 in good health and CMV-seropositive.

The CDR3 DNA reads TGTGCCAGCGCCGGGGGCTCTGGAAACACCATATATTTT. Amino acid sequence: CASAGGSGNTIYF. The rearrangement uses TRBV7-2 and TRBJ1-3; a weak D match, TRBD1 (5 bases). This CDR3 has 13 amino acids. CDR1 is SGHTA, CDR2 FQGNSA, per germline. V was pared by 8 bases and J by 0 bases, with 8 bases between.